These 4 T cell receptor beta chains share one sample of origin, sequenced in a study of T cell responses to AZD1222 COVID-19 vaccine. Only in-frame clones appear in the TCRdb table, and some are missing; sequencing was by immunoSEQ multiplex PCR. The table lists around 190,000 clones, approximately 94% of them singletons. Sequencing used peripheral blood, obtained 28 days after the second AZD1222 dose. The receptors stem from an adult who received the AZD1222 COVID-19 vaccine.

The J gene is TRBJ2-5, the V gene TRBV7-2; D gene ambiguous. Trimming left V 3 bases short and J 3 bases short, with 5 bases between. Germline lookup yields CDR1 SGHTA and CDR2 FQGNSA. There are 12 residues in the CDR3. CDR3 amino acids: CASSFQKETQYF. The CDR3 DNA reads TGTGCCAGCAGCTTTCAGAAAGAGACCCAGTACTTC.

CDR3 DNA sequence: TGTGCCAGCAGCTTCGTAGGGGAAGACAGCTACACCTTC. This translates into CASSFVGEDSYTF. The V gene is TRBV7-9, the J gene TRBJ1-2; D possibly corresponds to TRBD1 (5 bases). The CDR3 runs to 13 residues. CDR1 is SEHNR, CDR2 FQNEAQ, per germline (reference sequence). Deletions cut 3 bases from V and 9 bases from J, with 14 bases between.

J is TRBJ2-1 and V is TRBV30; a weak D match, TRBD1 (5 bases). The CDR3 sequence is 12 residues long. The germline V gene has CDR1 GTSNPN and CDR2 SVGIG (reference sequence). With 8 bases removed from V and 9 bases from J, the gap between germline ends came to 17 bases. The CDR3 loop reads CAVVRQGAEQFF. In DNA form, the CDR3 reads TGTGCCGTTGTACGACAAGGGGCTGAGCAGTTCTTC.

This clone was counted a single time. The chain recombines TRBV5-6 with TRBJ2-7; maybe TRBD1 (5 bases). The germline V and J ends were trimmed by 4 bases and 0 bases, with 8 bases remaining between them. The germline gives CDR1 SGHDT, CDR2 YYEEEE. This CDR3 is built from 13 residues. The DNA of the CDR3 is TGTGCCAGCAGCGAAGGGGCCTCCTACGAGCAGTACTTC. This translates into CASSEGASYEQYF.